The 12 T cell receptor beta chains below were found in one sample sequenced in a study of immune heterogeneity within non-small cell lung tumors. TCR beta CDR3 was amplified by multiplex PCR, first round around 10 cycles, 32 V and 13 J primers. MiXCR, run by TCRdb on the multiplex PCR reads, gives a single entry per CDR3 protein. The sample shows 25,000 to 40,000 distinct CDR3 sequences, more than 25% of them seen only once. Bulk tumor genomic DNA, 600 ng per sample, was used as template. While surgery was under way, several biopsies spaced far apart were taken per primary tumor. Curative surgical treatment was performed in patients who had newly diagnosed, untreated non-small cell lung cancer. The sequencing sample was made of lung tumor tissue. The receptors derive from a man aged 40-49 years with non-small cell lung cancer.

Concerning this clonotype itself: A much larger clonotype is one base distant, so this may be a read error. The chain links TRBV11-3 to TRBJ2-7, with TRBD1 matching 12 bases. CDR3 length equals 15 residues. CDR1 and CDR2 (germline): SGHNT, YENEEA. The CDR3 sequence is CASSGGTGGSYEQCF. The CDR3 coding sequence is TGTGCCAGCAGCGGCGGGACAGGGGGCTCCTACGAGCAGTGCTTC.

CDR3 region: CASSPPGQGISGYTF. The CDR3 bases are TGTGCCAGCTCACCACCGGGACAGGGAATCTCTGGCTACACCTTC. The V gene is TRBV18, the J gene TRBJ1-2; 9 nucleotides agree with TRBD1. This CDR3 contains 15 residues. Per the germline V gene, CDR1 is KGHSH and CDR2 is LQKENI. After removal of 0 bases from V and 7 bases from J, the junction contained 6 bases not matched to a gene.

A note on this clonotype: Since the CDR3 does not end with the conserved phenylalanine or tryptophan, this likely comes from a read error. The chain joins TRBV7-6 to TRBJ2-1, with 8 bases fitting TRBD2. The junction had 8 bases not matched to a gene; V was cut back by 5 bases and J by 2 bases. Germline loops: CDR1 SGHVS, CDR2 FNYEAQ. CDR3 length: 16 residues. CDR3 amino acids: CASSASGRDPYNEQFL. The CDR3 bases are TGTGCCAGCAGCGCCAGCGGGAGAGATCCCTACAATGAGCAGTTCCTC.

To note about this clonotype: One base away lies a much larger clone, so this may be a sequencing read error. The chain uses TRBV6-1 and TRBJ2-7; D may be TRBD1 or TRBD2 (5 bases each). The germline CDR1 and CDR2 sequences are MNHNS and SASEGT. The CDR3 has 14 amino acids. The CDR3 sequence: CASSPRDGAYEQSF. In DNA form, the CDR3 reads TGTGCCAGCAGTCCCCGGGACGGAGCCTACGAGCAGTCCTTC.

Concerning this clonotype: Possible read error: a much larger clone is one base away. CDR3 DNA sequence: TGTGCCAGCAGGGAAACGGGGTTTGCCTACACCTTC. This sequence encodes CASRETGFAYTF. The chain combines TRBV6-1 with TRBJ1-2; no firm D call. Per the germline V gene, CDR1 is MNHNS and CDR2 is SASEGT. The CDR3 is 12 amino acids. V lost 6 bases to trimming and J lost 10 bases, with 15 bases between them.

The chain recombines TRBV29-1 with TRBJ1-1, with 7 positions matching TRBD1. The V segment lost 7 bases and the J segment 0 bases; nucleotides outside the gene matches: 8. The CDR3 extends over 14 amino acids. Per germline, CDR1 SQVTM and CDR2 ANQGSEA. The CDR3 loop reads CSAKGTVLNTEAFF. CDR3 DNA: TGCAGCGCCAAAGGGACAGTTTTGAACACTGAAGCTTTCTTT. Drawing the rest from reference TRBV29-1 and TRBJ1-1, the complete variable domain is SAVISQKPSRDICQRGTSLTIQCQVDSQVTMMFWYRQQPGQSLTLIATANQGSEATYESGFVIDKFPISRPNLTFSTLTVSNMSPEDSSIYLCSAKGTVLNTEAFFGQGTRLTVV.

In this sample, this clonotype turned up many times. The gene calls are TRBV20-1 and TRBJ2-2; 8 bases map to TRBD2. The J segment lost 3 bases and the V segment lost 5 bases, leaving 2 bases of the junction unmatched. Germline V gene lookup returns CDR1 DFQATT and CDR2 SNEGSKA (reference sequence). The CDR3 totals 13 residues. The CDR3 reads CSAEREYTGELFF. The CDR3 region has the DNA TGCAGTGCTGAGCGGGAGTACACCGGGGAGCTGTTTTTT.

The chain combines TRBV20-1 with TRBJ1-5, with D uncertain. The V gene's germline CDR1 is DFQATT and CDR2 SNEGSKA (reference sequence). The V gene lost 3 bases and the J gene lost 3 bases, with 6 bases spanning the gap. The CDR3 totals 12 residues. CDR3 amino acids: CSARDANQPQHF. Written as DNA, the CDR3 is TGCAGTGCTAGGGATGCCAATCAGCCCCAGCATTTT.

This clonotype was counted at least ten times. The chain employs TRBV11-2 and TRBJ2-3, with 12 bases identical to TRBD2. J was trimmed by 6 bases and V by 3 bases; bases with no gene match: 1. The CDR3 is made up of 14 amino acids. CDR1 is SGHAT and CDR2 is FQNNGV in the germline V gene. CDR3 coding DNA: TGTGCCAGCAGCTTCCTAGCGGGAGGGGATACGCAGTATTTT. It encodes CASSFLAGGDTQYF.

This clonotype came up a few times. In DNA, the CDR3 is TGTGCCTGGGCCGCCGGTGGGAAGACCCAGTACTTC. Amino acids: CAWAAGGKTQYF. The V call is TRBV30, the J call TRBJ2-5, with D uncertain. The V gene lost 5 bases and the J gene lost 6 bases, with 13 bases spanning the gap. This CDR3 is 12 amino acids long. Per germline, CDR1 GTSNPN and CDR2 SVGIG (reference sequence).

At least ten counts were recorded for this clonotype. The rearrangement joins TRBV7-2 to TRBJ1-2; no firm D call. Germline V gives CDR1 SGHTA, CDR2 FQGNSA. The CDR3 extends over 12 amino acids. Trimming took off 5 bases at V and 3 bases at J, with 7 bases between the two ends. CDR3 DNA: TGTGCCAGCAGCATTATGGACTATGGCTACACCTTC. This encodes CASSIMDYGYTF.

The rearrangement uses TRBV20-1 and TRBJ2-1; perhaps TRBD2 as D (5 bases). This CDR3 has 12 amino acids. The ends were cut back, 2 bases at V and 10 bases at J, with 12 bases in the middle. Germline CDR1 and CDR2: DFQATT and SNEGSKA (reference sequence). The CDR3 region is CSARSGNPEQFF. For the CDR3, the DNA is TGCAGTGCTAGAAGCGGCAATCCGGAGCAGTTCTTC.